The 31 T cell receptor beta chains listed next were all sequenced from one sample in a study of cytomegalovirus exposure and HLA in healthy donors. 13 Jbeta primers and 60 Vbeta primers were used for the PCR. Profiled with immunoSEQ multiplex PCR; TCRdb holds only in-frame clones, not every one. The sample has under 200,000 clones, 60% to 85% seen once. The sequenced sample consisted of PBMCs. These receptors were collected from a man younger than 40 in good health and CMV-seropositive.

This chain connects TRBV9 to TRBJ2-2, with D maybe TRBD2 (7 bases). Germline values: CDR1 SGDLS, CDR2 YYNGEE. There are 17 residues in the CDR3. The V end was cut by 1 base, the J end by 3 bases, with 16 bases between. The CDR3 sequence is CASSVPIGGGDTGELFF. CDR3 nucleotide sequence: TGTGCCAGCAGCGTACCTATTGGAGGGGGGGACACCGGGGAGCTGTTTTTT.

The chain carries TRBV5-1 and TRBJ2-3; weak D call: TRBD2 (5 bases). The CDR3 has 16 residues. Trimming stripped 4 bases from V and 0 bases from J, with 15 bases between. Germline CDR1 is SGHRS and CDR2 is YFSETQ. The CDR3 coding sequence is TGCGCCAGCAGCCCAGGACTCGAGGCTAGCACAGATACGCAGTATTTT. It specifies CASSPGLEASTDTQYF.

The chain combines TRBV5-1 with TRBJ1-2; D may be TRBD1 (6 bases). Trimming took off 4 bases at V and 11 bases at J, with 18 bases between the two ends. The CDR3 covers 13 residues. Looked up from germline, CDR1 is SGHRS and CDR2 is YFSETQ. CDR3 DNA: TGCGCCAGCAGCCGCATCGGGACATTAGGGTACACCTTC. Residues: CASSRIGTLGYTF.

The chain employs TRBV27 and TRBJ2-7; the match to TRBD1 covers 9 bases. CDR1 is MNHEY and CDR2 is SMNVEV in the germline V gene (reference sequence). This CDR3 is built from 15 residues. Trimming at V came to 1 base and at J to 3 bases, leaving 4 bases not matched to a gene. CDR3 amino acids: CASSLLGQGNYEQYF. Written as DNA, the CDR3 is TGTGCCAGCAGTTTATTGGGACAGGGTAACTACGAGCAGTACTTC.

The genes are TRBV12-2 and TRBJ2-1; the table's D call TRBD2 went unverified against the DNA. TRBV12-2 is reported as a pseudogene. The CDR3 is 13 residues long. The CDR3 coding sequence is TGTGCAAGTCGCTTAGTTAGGCGGAATGAGCAGTTCTTC. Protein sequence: CASRLVRRNEQFF.

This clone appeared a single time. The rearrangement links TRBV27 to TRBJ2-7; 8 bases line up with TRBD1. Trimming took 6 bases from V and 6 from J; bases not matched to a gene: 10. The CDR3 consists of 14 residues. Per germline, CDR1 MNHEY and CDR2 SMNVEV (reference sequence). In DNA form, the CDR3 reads TGTGCCAGCAGCCAGTTCGGACAGGGAGTCGAGCAGTACTTC. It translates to CASSQFGQGVEQYF.

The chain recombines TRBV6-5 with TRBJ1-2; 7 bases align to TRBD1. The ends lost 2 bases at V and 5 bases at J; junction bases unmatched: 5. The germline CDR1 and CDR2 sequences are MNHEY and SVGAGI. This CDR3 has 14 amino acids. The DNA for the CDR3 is TGTGCCAGCAGTTACACCGAGACAGGGTATGGCTACACCTTC. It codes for CASSYTETGYGYTF.

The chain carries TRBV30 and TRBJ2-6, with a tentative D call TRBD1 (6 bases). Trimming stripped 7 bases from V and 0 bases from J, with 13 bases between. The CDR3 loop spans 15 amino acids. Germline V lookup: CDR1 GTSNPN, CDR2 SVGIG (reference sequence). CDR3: CASSQGHSGANVLTF. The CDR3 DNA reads TGTGCCTCTTCTCAGGGGCACTCTGGGGCCAACGTCCTGACTTTC.

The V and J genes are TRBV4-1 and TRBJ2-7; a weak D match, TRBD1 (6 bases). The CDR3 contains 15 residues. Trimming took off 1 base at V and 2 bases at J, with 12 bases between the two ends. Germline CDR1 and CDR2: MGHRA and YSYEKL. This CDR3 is CASSQGSGDTYEQYF. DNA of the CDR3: TGCGCCAGCAGCCAAGGGTCAGGGGACACCTACGAGCAGTACTTC.

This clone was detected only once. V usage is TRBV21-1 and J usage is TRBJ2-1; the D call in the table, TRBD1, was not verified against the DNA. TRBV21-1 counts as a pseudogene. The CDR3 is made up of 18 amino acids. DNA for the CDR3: TGTGCCAGCAGCAAAGAGGGGACAGGGGGCGTACGGTACAATGAGCAGTTCTTC. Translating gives CASSKEGTGGVRYNEQFF.

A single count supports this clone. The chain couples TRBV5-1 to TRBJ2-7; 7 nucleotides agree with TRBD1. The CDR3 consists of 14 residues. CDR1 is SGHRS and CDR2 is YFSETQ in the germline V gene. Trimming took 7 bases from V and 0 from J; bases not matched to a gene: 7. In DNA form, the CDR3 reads TGCGCCAGCCGAATACAGGGGAGCTCCTACGAGCAGTACTTC. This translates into CASRIQGSSYEQYF. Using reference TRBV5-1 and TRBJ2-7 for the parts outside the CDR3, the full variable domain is KAGVTQTPRYLIKTRGQQVTLSCSPISGHRSVSWYQQTPGQGLQFLFEYFSETQRNKGNFPGRFSGRQFSNSRSEMNVSTLELGDSALYLCASRIQGSSYEQYFGPGTRLTVT.

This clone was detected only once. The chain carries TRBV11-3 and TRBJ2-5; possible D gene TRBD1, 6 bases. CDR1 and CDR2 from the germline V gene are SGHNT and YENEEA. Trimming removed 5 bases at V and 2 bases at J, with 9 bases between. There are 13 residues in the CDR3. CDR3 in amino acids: CASSQGIQETQYF. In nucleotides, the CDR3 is TGTGCCAGCAGCCAGGGGATACAAGAGACCCAGTACTTC.

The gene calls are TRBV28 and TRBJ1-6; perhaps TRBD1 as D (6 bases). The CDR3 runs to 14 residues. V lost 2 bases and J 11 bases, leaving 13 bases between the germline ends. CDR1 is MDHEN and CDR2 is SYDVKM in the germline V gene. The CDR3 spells CASSLRGQSAPLHF. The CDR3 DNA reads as TGTGCCAGCAGTTTACGCGGACAGTCGGCACCCCTCCACTTT.

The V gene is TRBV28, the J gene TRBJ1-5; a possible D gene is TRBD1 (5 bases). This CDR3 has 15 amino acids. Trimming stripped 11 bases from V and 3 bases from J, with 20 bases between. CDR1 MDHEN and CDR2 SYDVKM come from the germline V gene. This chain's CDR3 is CAALSGGEPNQPQHF. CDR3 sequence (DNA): TGTGCCGCCCTCTCGGGAGGGGAGCCCAATCAGCCCCAGCATTTT.

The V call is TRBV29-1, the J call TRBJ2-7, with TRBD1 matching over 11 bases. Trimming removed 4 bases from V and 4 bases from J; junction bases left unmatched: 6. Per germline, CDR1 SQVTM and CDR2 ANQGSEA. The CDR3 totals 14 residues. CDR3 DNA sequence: TGCAGCGTTGTCTTTTGGGACAGGGGGTACGAGCAGTACTTC. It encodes CSVVFWDRGYEQYF.

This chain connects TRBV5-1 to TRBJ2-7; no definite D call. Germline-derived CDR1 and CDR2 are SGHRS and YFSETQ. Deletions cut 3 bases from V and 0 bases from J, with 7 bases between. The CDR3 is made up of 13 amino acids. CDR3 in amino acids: CASSSSNSYEQYF. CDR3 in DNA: TGCGCCAGCAGCTCTAGTAACTCCTACGAGCAGTACTTC.

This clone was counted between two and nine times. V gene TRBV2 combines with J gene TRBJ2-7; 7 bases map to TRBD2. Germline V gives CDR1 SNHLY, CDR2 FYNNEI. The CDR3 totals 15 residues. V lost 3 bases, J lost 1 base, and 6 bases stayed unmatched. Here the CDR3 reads CASSERGFSSYEQYF. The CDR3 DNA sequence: TGTGCCAGCAGTGAGCGGGGGTTTTCGTCCTACGAGCAGTACTTC. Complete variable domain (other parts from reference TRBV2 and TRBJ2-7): EPEVTQTPSHQVTQMGQEVILRCVPISNHLYFYWYRQILGQKVEFLVSFYNNEISEKSEIFDDQFSVERPDGSNFTLKIRSTKLEDSAMYFCASSERGFSSYEQYFGPGTRLTVT.

The CDR3 DNA reads as TGTGCCAGCAGCATTACACCGAACACTGAAGCTTTCTTT. Protein sequence: CASSITPNTEAFF. The V call is TRBV7-2, the J call TRBJ1-1; no reliable D call. V lost 5 bases and J lost 1, with 8 bases in between. The CDR3 is made up of 13 amino acids. Germline V gives CDR1 SGHTA, CDR2 FQGNSA.

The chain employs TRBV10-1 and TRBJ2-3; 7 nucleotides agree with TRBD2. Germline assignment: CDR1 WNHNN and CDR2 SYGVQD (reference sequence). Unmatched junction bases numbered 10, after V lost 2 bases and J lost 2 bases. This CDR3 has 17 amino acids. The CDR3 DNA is TGCGCCAGCAGTGAGCCAAGCGGGGTTTTTGCCACAGATACGCAGTATTTT. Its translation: CASSEPSGVFATDTQYF.

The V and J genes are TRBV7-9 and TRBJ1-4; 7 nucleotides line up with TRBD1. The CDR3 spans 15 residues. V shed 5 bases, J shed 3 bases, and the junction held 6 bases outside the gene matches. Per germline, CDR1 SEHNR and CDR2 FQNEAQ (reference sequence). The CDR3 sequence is CASSPSQGPNEKLFF. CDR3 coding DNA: TGTGCCAGCAGCCCATCACAGGGGCCTAATGAAAAACTGTTTTTT.

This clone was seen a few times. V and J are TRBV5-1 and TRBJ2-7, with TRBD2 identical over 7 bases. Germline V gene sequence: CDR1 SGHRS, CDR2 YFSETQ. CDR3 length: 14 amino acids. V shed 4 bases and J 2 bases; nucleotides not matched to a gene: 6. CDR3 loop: CASSTLGTTYEQYF. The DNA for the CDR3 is TGCGCCAGCAGCACTCTCGGGACTACCTACGAGCAGTACTTC.

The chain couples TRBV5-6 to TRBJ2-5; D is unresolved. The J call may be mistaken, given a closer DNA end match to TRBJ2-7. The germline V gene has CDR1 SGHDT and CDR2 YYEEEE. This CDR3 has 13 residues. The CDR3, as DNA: TGTGCCAGCAGCTTGGGACACTTCTACGAGCAGTACTTC. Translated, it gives CASSLGHFYEQYF.

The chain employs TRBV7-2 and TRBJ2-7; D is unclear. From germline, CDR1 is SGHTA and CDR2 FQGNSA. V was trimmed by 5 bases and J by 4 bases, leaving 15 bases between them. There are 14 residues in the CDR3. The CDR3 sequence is CASSPHVEDYEQYF. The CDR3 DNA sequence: TGTGCCAGCAGCCCCCACGTTGAGGATTACGAGCAGTACTTC.

This CDR3 is CSVEDERGGAYEQYF. CDR3 DNA sequence: TGCAGCGTTGAAGATGAACGGGGGGGTGCCTACGAGCAGTACTTC. V and J are TRBV29-1 and TRBJ2-7, with 8 positions matching TRBD2. The V segment lost 0 bases and the J segment 2 bases; nucleotides outside the gene matches: 6. Germline V CDR1 and CDR2: SQVTM, ANQGSEA. This CDR3 contains 15 residues.

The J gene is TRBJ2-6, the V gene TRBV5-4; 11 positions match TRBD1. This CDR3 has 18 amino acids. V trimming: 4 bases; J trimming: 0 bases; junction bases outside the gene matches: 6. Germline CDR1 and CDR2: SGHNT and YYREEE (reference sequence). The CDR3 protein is CASSRGGTGGSGANVLTF. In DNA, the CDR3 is TGTGCCAGCAGCCGGGGCGGGACAGGGGGCTCTGGGGCCAACGTCCTGACTTTC.

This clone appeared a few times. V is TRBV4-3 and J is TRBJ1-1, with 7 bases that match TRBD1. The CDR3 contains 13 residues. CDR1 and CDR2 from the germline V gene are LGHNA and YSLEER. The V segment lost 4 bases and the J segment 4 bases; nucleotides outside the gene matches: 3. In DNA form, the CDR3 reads TGCGCCAGCAGCCCGAACAGGGGCACTGAAGCTTTCTTT. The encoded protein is CASSPNRGTEAFF.

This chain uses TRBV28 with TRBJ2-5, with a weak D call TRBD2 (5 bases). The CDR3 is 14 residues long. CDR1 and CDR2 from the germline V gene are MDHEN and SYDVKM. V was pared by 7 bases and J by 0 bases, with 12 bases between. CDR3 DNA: TGTGCCAGCAACGCGGGCCCATACCAAGAGACCCAGTACTTC. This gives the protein CASNAGPYQETQYF.

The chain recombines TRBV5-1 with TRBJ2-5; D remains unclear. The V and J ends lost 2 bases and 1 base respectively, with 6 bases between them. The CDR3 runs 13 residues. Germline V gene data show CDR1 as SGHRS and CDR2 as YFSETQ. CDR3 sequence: CASSLQFQETQYF. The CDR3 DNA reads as TGCGCCAGCAGCTTACAGTTCCAAGAGACCCAGTACTTC.

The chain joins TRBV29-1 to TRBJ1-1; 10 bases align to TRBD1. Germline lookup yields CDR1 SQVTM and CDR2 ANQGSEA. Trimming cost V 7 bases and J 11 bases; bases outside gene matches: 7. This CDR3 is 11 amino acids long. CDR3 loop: CSGGQGGEAFF. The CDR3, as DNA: TGCAGCGGAGGACAGGGGGGGGAGGCTTTCTTT. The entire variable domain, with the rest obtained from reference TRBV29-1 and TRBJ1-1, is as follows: SAVISQKPSRDICQRGTSLTIQCQVDSQVTMMFWYRQQPGQSLTLIATANQGSEATYESGFVIDKFPISRPNLTFSTLTVSNMSPEDSSIYLCSGGQGGEAFFGQGTRLTVV.

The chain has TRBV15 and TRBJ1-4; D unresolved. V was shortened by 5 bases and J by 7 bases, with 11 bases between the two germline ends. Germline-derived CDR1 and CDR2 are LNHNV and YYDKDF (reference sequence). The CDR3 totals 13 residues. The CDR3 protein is CATSPSGSEKLFF. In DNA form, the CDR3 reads TGTGCCACCAGCCCTTCAGGCAGTGAAAAACTGTTTTTT. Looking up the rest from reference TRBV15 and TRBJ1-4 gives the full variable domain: DAMVIQNPRYQVTQFGKPVTLSCSQTLNHNVMYWYQQKSSQAPKLLFHYYDKDFNNEADTPDNFQSRRPNTSFCFLDIRSPGLGDTAMYLCATSPSGSEKLFFGSGTQLSVL.

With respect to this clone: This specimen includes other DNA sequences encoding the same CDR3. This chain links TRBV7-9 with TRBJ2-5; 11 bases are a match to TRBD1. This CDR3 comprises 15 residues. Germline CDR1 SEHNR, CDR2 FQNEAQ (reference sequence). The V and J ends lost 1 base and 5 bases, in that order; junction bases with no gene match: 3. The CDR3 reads CASSLGTGGRETQYF. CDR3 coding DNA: TGTGCCAGCAGCTTAGGGACAGGGGGCCGGGAGACCCAGTACTTC.